This T cell receptor (beta chain) stems from a study of neurological immune-mediated disorders (dated by TCRdb to about 2019). Broadly, across the study: The study compared peripheral blood TCR-beta repertoires of HTLV-I-associated myelopathy (HAM/TSP) patients, multiple sclerosis patients and healthy controls using UMI-based sequencing. Alongside PBMC samples, the set of some 100 TCR-beta libraries contained longitudinal samples, technical triplicates, and paired CD4+ and CD8+ T-cell subsets that had been sorted. The cohort included about 70 subjects: some 14 with HAM/TSP, approximately 35 with multiple sclerosis, and 20 healthy controls.

Blood bank volunteers in Maryland, USA served as the healthy controls. Unsorted PBMC libraries were generated from 2 million PBMCs stored in RNAlater at -80 °C until RNA extraction. Peripheral blood underwent Ficoll-Hypaque density gradient centrifugation to isolate PBMCs, which were then cryopreserved in liquid nitrogen. Its CDR3 holds 14 amino acids, cysteine through phenylalanine. Solely the CDR3 DNA is kept, with 42 bases framed from the first base. The junction shows trimming of 3 bases on V and 4 bases on J, plus 14 bases between the germline ends. Reading the germline V gene (reference sequence) gives CDR1 DFQATT and CDR2 SNEGSKA. To synthesize cDNA, template-switch 5'RACE was performed with a primer carrying a 10-nucleotide random unique molecular identifier so that each TCR transcript was tagged. Every sequencing run covered 15-18 subjects and yielded more than 170 million TCR-beta sequences. The RNeasy kit was used to extract total RNA. The KAPA Real-time Library Amplification kit was used to amplify TCR-beta VDJ regions with primers for the TCR constant region and the 5'RACE anchor. Sample indexes and Illumina adaptors were added in a first PCR, after which library yield was increased in a second PCR. After purification with Ampure beads, the TCR product of roughly 650 bp was size-selected on a 2% E-gel SizeSelection system. Before pooling, libraries had their quality checked on a Bioanalyzer, their concentration measured with Qubit, and their quantity determined with the Kapa Library Quantification kit. Paired-end 2 x 150 bp sequencing of the libraries was performed on an Illumina HiSeq 2500. To increase sequence diversity, about 25-31% phiX was spiked into each library pool. Per the source publication's procedure: Quality-filtered reads were processed with the UMI-based MiGEC pipeline, and over 85% of raw TCR sequences were removed by the MiGEC pipeline during error correction. VDJ genes were aligned to IMGT germline references, and each clonotype was defined by a unique CDR3 amino acid sequence together with V-J genes. VDJtools evaluated clonal expansion, Shannon diversity and CDR3 relatedness (CalcPairwiseDistances, ClusterSamples); CLCbio workbench built phylogenetic trees. Using coefficient-of-variation modelling across technical triplicates, the study counted a clone as expanded if it had at least 8 unique UMIs. TCRdb passed the public sequencing reads through fastp at Q25 and MiXCR, retaining productive beta sequences. Entries are consolidated by CDR3 protein sequence, retaining the most common genes and DNA. The authors' filters were not applied to this entry. Present in this sample are tens of thousands of distinct CDR3 sequences, approximately 10% of which were seen just once. The ten largest clonotypes hold about 1.8% of the sample.

This clonotype appeared many times. The antigen it binds to is not known. No per-base quality is available; no much larger clone lies one base away. General findings and caveats noted by the study authors: No identical CDR3 amino acid sequences were shared among expanded clones across subjects, suggesting private TCR-beta repertoires in all groups. The highest TCR clonal expansion was observed in HAM/TSP patients, whereas the lowest was observed in MS patients, even when compared with healthy controls.

This sequence originates from a man aged 40-49 years in good health. The chain couples TRBV20-1 to TRBJ2-3; confidence is insufficient to name the D gene. The sequenced material came from PBMCs. The bases read TGCAGTGCTAGCCCCACAACCGGCGCAGATACGCAGTATTTT. Its protein product is CSASPTTGADTQYF.